The TCR beta chain described here comes from a study of shared clonotypes between healthy human individuals. On the study more broadly: CD4 naive and CD4 memory each took three plates per donor, while CD8 naive took two and CD8 memory one.

The naive CD8 population came from CD45RO-negative cells selected for CCR7, without terminally differentiated effector memory CD45RA+ cells. The sample holds one count of this clone. The CDR3 is made up of 15 amino acids. Looked up from germline, CDR1 is SGHAT and CDR2 is FQNNGV. Trimming left V 1 base short and J 5 bases short, with 14 bases between. Libraries were prepared by immunoSEQ multiplex PCR; TCRdb keeps only in-frame clonotypes and omits some of them. The sample contains 2 million to 2.5 million clones, about 95% of which appear only once. The material sequenced was naive CD8+ T cells sorted from blood. The V call is TRBV11-2, the J call TRBJ1-2, with TRBD1 as a possible D gene (5 bases). The TCR sequence derives from a man younger than 35 in good health. Here the CDR3 DNA reads TGTGCCAGCAGCTTAGGACAAGGGGTAGCATATGGCTACACCTTC. This sequence encodes CASSLGQGVAYGYTF.